This T cell receptor beta chain derives from a study of neoadjuvant anti-PD-1 for oral cavity cancer (dated by TCRdb to 2020 to 2022). Concerning the study at large: Patients mostly received three to four biweekly doses of nivolumab at 3 mg/kg before curative-intent surgical resection. For patients who did not progress, a fourth nivolumab dose was given around day 43, followed by definitive surgical resection on days 50-56. Under RECIST 1.1, patients with complete response, partial response or stable disease were classed as responders, and patients with progression were classed as non-responders. The parent correlative cohort had about 11 patients and a response rate of roughly 31%.

Per the germline V gene, SNHLY is the CDR1 and FYNNEI is the CDR2. V loses 4 bases, J loses 4 bases, and the germline ends lie 14 bases apart. The CDR3 holds 15 amino acids from the cysteine to the phenylalanine. CDR3 DNA only is kept here, 45 bases in frame from base 1. What the research found in general, with its limitations: TCR analyses included only a few patients per response group, and the authors called for larger cohorts for validation. Higher pretreatment blood Treg/Th17 ratios correlated with both higher pretreatment blood TCRbeta clonality and lower post-treatment tumor TCRbeta clonality. Larger post-treatment sizes of preexisting intratumoral clones correlated with greater tumor shrinkage, suggesting expansion of preexisting clones contributed to response.

A remark on this clone: It lacks a known antigen. No clone much larger than this one lies a single base away; base qualities are absent.

Survey sequencing of tumors used two replicates per sample, and the tumor libraries mostly started from approximately 5 ug of input genomic DNA. Following the manufacturer's instructions, the team built TCRbeta libraries using the immunoSEQ hsTCRbeta kit. Sequencing of the completed libraries took place using an Illumina NovaSeq 6000 S4 flow cell after they had been pooled to around 2.7 nM. For the original study's pipeline: Raw data preprocessing and quality control were performed with the immunoSEQ Analyzer. The analysis was limited to productive rearrangements, and each clonotype was defined by a unique CDR3 amino acid sequence. Using the R package tcR, the researchers computed the Gini-Simpson index as their estimate of repertoire clonality. Student's t test was used to compare Gini indices, while Pearson correlation assessed associations with tumor size change. Entries here come from immuneACCESS through TCRdb and include only in-frame sequences with V and J called. Some clones fail to appear in such tables; in the studies checked, an unresolved V gene covers under half of the shortfall, and the cause of the remainder is unknown. Clone size and the V and J calls come from that table; the DNA yielded D and trimming. This sample comprises about 12,000 clones, around two thirds of them detected only once. Under 7.5% of the sample belongs to the ten largest clones.

The sample's time point, from its label and the paper: before neoadjuvant nivolumab. Patients were newly diagnosed with stage II-IVA oral cavity squamous cell carcinoma and had received no prior systemic or radiation treatment. The cohort consisted of patients with HPV-negative, locally advanced oral cavity squamous cell carcinoma. Samples were obtained from a longitudinal correlative study of a single-arm phase II trial of neoadjuvant nivolumab in oral cavity squamous cell carcinoma. Subject-matched pre- and post-treatment PBMCs and tumors from three responders and three non-responders underwent genomic DNA-based TCRbeta sequencing. For tumor tissue, genomic DNA extraction relied on the Maxwell RSC DNA from Tissue kit.

The clonotype originates from a person aged 35-79 years with oral cavity squamous cell carcinoma. The donor label of this sample is uncertain. The sample in question was tumor tissue, obtained before nivolumab (anti-PD-1) treatment. Recombination linked TRBV2 to TRBJ1-5, and TRBD1 may be the D gene, going by 5 matching bases. For the CDR3, the sequence is CASSGGSPLNQPQHF. The DNA is as follows: TGTGCCAGCAGTGGGGGGTCGCCGCTAAATCAGCCCCAGCATTTT.